This T cell receptor (beta chain) was identified during a study of T cell repertoires in cytomegalovirus infection. Study summary: Public TCR beta signatures marked donors with CMV infection and the matching HLA.

This clonotype was seen many times. Its antigen is not identified. TCRdb passed the reads through MiXCR, listing each CDR3 protein once. This sample has about 140,000 distinct CDR3 sequences, with approximately 5.9% found just once. Findings of the study overall: The response measured ex vivo was dominated by TCR beta clonotypes (HLA-C-restricted and CMV-specific). Cumulative frequency (of public TCR beta family members) identified carriers of CMV plus the relevant HLA.

This CDR3 contains 16 residues. The J segment lost 5 bases and the V segment lost 2 bases, leaving 7 bases of the junction unmatched. Germline V lookup: CDR1 LGHNA, CDR2 YNFKEQ. This receptor was taken from a human donor in good health (CMV status not recorded). Some clones in this sample may be carry-over from other donors' samples. Sequencing used PBMCs. The gene calls are TRBV4-2 and TRBJ2-1; 9 bases match TRBD2. The CDR3 DNA sequence: TGTGCCAGCAGCCAACGCGGGGGGGCTGGGGACAATGAGCAGTTCTTC. Translating gives CASSQRGGAGDNEQFF.